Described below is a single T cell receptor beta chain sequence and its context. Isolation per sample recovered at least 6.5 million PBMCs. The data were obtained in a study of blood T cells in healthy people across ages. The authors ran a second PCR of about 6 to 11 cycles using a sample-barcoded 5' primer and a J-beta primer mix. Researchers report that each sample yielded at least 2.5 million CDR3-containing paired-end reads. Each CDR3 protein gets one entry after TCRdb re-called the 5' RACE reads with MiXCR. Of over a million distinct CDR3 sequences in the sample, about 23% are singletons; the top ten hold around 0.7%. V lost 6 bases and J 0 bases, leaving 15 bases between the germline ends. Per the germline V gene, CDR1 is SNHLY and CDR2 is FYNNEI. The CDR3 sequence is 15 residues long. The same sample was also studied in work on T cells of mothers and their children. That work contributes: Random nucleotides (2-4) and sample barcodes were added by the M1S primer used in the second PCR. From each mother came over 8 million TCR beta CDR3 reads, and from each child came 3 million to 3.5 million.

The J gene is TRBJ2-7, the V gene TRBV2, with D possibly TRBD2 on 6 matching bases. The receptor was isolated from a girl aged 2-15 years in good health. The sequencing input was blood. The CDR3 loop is CASSPLGRRSYEQYF. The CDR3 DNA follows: TGTGCCAGCAGCCCCCTCGGGAGACGCTCCTACGAGCAGTACTTC.